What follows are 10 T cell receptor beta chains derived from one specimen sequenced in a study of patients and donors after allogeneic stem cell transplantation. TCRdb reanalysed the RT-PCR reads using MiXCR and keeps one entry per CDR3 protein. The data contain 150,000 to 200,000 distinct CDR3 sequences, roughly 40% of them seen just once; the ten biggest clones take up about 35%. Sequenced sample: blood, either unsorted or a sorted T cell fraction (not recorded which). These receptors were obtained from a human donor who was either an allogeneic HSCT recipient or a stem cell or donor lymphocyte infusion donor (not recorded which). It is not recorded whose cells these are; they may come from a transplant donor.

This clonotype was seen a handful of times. CDR3 DNA sequence: TGTGCCAGCAGTTTTAGTGGGCGTGGGGGAGCTTTCTTT. Translated, it gives CASSFSGRGGAFF. The chain carries TRBV12-3 or TRBV12-4 and TRBJ1-1; D is possibly TRBD1 (5 bases). V lost 3 bases, J lost 10 bases, and 15 bases lay in between. This CDR3 contains 13 residues.

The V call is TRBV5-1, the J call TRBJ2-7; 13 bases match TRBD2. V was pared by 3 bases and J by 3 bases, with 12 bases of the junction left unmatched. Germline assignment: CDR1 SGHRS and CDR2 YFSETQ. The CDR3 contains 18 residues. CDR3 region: CASSWGGLAGANLYEQYF. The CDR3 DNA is TGCGCCAGCAGCTGGGGAGGACTAGCGGGAGCCAATCTCTACGAGCAGTACTTC.

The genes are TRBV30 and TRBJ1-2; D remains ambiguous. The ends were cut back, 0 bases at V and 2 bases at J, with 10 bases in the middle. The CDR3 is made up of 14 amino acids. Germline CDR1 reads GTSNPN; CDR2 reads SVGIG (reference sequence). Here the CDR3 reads CAWSVGDLNYGYTF. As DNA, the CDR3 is TGTGCCTGGAGTGTTGGGGATCTCAACTATGGCTACACCTTC.

CDR3 amino acids: CSVPTGTGEQFF. The CDR3 coding sequence is TGCAGCGTTCCGACAGGGACAGGTGAGCAGTTCTTC. V and J are TRBV29-1 and TRBJ2-1; 8 nucleotides agree with TRBD1. CDR3 length: 12 residues. Unmatched junction bases numbered 6, after V lost 5 bases and J lost 9 bases. Germline V gene data show CDR1 as SQVTM and CDR2 as ANQGSEA.

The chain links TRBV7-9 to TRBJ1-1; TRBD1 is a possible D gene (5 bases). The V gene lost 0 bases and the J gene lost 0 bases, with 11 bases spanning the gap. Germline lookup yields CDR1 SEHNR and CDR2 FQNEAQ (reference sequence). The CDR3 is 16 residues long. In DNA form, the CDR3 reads TGTGCCAGCAGCTTAGCTGGGACCCACATGAACACTGAAGCTTTCTTT. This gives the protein CASSLAGTHMNTEAFF.

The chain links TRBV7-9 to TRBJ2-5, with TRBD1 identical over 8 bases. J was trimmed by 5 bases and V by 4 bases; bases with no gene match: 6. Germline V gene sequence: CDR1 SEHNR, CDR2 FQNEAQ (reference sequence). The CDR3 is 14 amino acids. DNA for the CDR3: TGTGCCAGCAGCTCTCGGACAGGGAGGGAGACCCAGTACTTC. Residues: CASSSRTGRETQYF. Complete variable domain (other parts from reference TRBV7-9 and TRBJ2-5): DTGVSQNPRHKITKRGQNVTFRCDPISEHNRLYWYRQTLGQGPEFLTYFQNEAQLEKSRLLSDRFSAERPKGSFSTLEIQRTEQGDSAMYLCASSSRTGRETQYFGPGTRLLVL.

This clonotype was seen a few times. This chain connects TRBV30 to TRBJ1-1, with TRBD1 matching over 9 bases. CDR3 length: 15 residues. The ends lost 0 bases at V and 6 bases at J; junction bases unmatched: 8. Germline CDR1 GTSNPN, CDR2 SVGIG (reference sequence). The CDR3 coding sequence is TGTGCCTGGAGTGTTTACAGGGGGCAGAAAGCTGAAGCTTTCTTT. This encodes CAWSVYRGQKAEAFF.

This chain's CDR3 is CASSPTGNGEAFF. For the CDR3, the DNA is TGCGCCAGCAGCCCCACAGGGAATGGTGAAGCTTTCTTT. This rearrangement joins TRBV5-1 to TRBJ1-1, with D possibly TRBD1 on 6 matching bases. Trimming removed 4 bases at V and 7 bases at J, with 14 bases between. The CDR3 has 13 residues. CDR1 is SGHRS and CDR2 is YFSETQ in the germline V gene.

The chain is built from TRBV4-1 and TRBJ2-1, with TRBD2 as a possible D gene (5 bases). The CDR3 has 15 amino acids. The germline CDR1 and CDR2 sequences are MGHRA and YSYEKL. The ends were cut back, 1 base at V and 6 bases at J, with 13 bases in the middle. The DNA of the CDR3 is TGCGCCAGCAGCCAAGGAGGGAGCGGCGTCAATGAGCAGTTCTTC. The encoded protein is CASSQGGSGVNEQFF.

This CDR3 reads CSAPGETTSDTDTQYF. The CDR3 coding sequence is TGCAGTGCCCCAGGGGAGACGACTAGCGACACAGATACGCAGTATTTT. The chain recombines TRBV20-1 with TRBJ2-3, with 8 bases aligning to TRBD2. The V segment lost 6 bases and the J segment 2 bases; nucleotides outside the gene matches: 13. Germline CDR1 DFQATT, CDR2 SNEGSKA (reference sequence). This CDR3 spans 16 amino acids.